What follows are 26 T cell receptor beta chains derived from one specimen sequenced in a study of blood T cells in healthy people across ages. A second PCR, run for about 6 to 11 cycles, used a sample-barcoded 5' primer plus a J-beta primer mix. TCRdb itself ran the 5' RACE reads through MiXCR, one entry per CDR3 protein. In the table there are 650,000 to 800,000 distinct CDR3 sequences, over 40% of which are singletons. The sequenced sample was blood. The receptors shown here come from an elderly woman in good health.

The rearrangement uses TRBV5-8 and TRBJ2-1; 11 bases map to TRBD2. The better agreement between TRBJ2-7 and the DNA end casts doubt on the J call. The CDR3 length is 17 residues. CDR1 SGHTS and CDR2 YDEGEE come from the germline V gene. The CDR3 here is CASSLVGTSGTYNEQYF. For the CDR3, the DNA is TGTGCCAGCAGCTTAGTCGGGACTAGCGGCACCTACAATGAGCAGTACTTC.

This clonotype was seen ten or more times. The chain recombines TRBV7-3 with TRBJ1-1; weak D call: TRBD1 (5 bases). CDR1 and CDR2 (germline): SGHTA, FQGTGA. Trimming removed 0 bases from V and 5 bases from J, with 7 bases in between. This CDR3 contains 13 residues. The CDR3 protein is CASSLTGVTEAFF. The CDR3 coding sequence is TGTGCCAGCAGCTTAACAGGGGTGACTGAAGCTTTCTTT. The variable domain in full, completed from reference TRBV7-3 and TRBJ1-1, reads GAGVSQTPSNKVTEKGKYVELRCDPISGHTALYWYRQSLGQGPEFLIYFQGTGAADDSGLPNDRFFAVRPEGSVSTLKIQRTERGDSAVYLCASSLTGVTEAFFGQGTRLTVV.

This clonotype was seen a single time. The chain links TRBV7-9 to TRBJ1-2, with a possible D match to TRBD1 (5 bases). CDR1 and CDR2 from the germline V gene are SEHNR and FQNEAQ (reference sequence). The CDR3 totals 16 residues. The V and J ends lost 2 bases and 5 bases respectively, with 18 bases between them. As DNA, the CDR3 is TGTGCCAGCAGCTTAATCCCCAGGGACTACCGGTATGGCTACACCTTC. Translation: CASSLIPRDYRYGYTF.

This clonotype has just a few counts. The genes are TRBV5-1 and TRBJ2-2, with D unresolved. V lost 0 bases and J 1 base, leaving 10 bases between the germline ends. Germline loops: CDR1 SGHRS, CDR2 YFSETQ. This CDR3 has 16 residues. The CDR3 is CASSLEPALNTGELFF. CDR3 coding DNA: TGCGCCAGCAGCTTGGAACCCGCACTGAACACCGGGGAGCTGTTTTTT.

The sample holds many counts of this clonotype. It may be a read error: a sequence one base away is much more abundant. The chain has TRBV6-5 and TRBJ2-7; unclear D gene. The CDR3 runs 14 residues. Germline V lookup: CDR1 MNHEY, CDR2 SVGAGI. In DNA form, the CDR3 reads TGTGCCAGCAGTGACTCGACCGGGTCCTACGAGCAGTACTTC. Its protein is CASSDSTGSYEQYF.

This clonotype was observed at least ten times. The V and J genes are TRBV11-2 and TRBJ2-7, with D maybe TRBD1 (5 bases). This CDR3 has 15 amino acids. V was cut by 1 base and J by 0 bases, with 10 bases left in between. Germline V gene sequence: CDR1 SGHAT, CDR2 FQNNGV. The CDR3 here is CASSLVQGSSYEQYF. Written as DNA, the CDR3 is TGTGCCAGCAGCTTAGTCCAGGGTAGCTCCTACGAGCAGTACTTC.

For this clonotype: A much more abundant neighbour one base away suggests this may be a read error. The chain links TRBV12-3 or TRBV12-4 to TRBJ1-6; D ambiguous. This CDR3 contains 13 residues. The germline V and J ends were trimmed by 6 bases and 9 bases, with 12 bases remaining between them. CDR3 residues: CASREVGFSPLHF. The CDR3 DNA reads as TGTGCCAGCAGAGAGGTGGGTTTTTCACCCCTCCACTTT.

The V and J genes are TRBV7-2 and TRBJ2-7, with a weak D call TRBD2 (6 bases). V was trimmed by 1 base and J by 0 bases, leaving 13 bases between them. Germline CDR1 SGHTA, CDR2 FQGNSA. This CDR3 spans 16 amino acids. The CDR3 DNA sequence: TGTGCCAGCAGCTTAGATGGGGGGTCTAGCTCCTACGAGCAGTACTTC. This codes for CASSLDGGSSSYEQYF.

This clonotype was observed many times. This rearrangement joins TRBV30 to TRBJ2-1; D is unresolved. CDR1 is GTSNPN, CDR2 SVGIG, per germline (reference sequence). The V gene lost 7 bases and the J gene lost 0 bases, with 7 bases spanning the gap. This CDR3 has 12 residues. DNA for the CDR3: TGTGCCTTGGTTAGCTCCTACAATGAGCAGTTCTTC. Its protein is CALVSSYNEQFF. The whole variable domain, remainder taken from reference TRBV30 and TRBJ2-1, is SQTIHQWPATLVQPVGSPLSLECTVEGTSNPNLYWYRQAAGRGLQLLFYSVGIGQISSEVPQNLSASRPQDRQFILSSKKLLLSDSGFYLCALVSSYNEQFFGPGTRLTVL.

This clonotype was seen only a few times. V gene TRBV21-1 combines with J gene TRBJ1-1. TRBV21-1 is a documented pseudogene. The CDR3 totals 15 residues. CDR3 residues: CASSMECKSFTEAFF. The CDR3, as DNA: TGTGCCAGCAGCATGGAATGCAAGAGCTTCACTGAAGCTTTCTTT.

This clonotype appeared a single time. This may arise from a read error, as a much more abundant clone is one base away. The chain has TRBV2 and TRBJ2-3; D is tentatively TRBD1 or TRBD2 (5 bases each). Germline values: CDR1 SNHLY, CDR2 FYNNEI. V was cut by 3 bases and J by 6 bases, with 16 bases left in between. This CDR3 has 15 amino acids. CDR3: CASSDSAGRWDTQYF. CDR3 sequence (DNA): TGTGCCAGCAGTGACTCGGCAGGGAGATGGGATACGCAGTATTTT.

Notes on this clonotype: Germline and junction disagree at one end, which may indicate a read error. As DNA, the CDR3 is TGTGCTAGCAGTGCCCCTAGCTTCATTCAGTACTTC. Amino acid sequence: CASSAPSFIQYF. V and J are TRBV6-2 or TRBV6-3 and TRBJ2-4; maybe TRBD2 (5 bases). The CDR3 contains 12 residues. Per germline, CDR1 MNHEY and CDR2 SVGEGT.

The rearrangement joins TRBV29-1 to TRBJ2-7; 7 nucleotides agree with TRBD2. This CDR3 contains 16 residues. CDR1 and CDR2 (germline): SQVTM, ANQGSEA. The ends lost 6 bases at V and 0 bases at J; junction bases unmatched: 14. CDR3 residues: CSVRGGPRGSSYEQYF. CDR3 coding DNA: TGCAGCGTCCGGGGAGGGCCAAGGGGAAGCTCCTACGAGCAGTACTTC.

The CDR3 DNA reads TGCGCCAGCAGCCACCCGGGGGAGCAAAATTCACCCCTCCACTTT. This codes for CASSHPGEQNSPLHF. The chain combines TRBV4-1 with TRBJ1-6; weak D call: TRBD1 (5 bases). Trimming left V 3 bases short and J 7 bases short, with 13 bases between. This CDR3 is 15 amino acids long. Germline CDR1 reads MGHRA; CDR2 reads YSYEKL.

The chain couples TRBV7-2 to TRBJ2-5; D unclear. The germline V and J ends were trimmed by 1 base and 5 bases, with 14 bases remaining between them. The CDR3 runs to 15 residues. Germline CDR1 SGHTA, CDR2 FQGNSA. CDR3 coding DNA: TGTGCCAGCAGCTTAGTCCTAAGTCGTGGGGAGACCCAGTACTTC. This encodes CASSLVLSRGETQYF.

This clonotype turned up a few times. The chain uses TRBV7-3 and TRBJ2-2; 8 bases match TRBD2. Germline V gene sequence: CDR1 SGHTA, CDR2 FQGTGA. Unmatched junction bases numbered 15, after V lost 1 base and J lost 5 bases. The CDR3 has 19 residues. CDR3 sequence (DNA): TGTGCCAGCAGCTTAAAACCGCTTGTATCCGGGGGGGAAACCGGGGAGCTGTTTTTT. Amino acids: CASSLKPLVSGGETGELFF.

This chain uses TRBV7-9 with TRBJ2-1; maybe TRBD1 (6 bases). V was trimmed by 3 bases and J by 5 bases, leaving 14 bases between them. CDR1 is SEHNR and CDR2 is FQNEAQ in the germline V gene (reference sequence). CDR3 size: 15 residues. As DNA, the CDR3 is TGTGCCAGCAGCTTGGGGGCCCAGTGGAACAATGAGCAGTTCTTC. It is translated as CASSLGAQWNNEQFF.

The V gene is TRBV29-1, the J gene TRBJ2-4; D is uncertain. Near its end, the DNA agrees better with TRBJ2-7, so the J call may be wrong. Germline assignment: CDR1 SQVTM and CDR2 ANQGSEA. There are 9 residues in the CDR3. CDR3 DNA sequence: TGCAGCGTCGACTACGAGCAGTACTTC. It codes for CSVDYEQYF.

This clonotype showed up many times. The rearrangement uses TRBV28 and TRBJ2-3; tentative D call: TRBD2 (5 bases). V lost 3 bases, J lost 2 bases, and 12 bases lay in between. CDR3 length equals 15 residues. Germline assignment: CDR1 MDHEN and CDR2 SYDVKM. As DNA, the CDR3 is TGTGCCAGCAGTTTGTCGGCGGGTTTCACAGATACGCAGTATTTT. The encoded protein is CASSLSAGFTDTQYF. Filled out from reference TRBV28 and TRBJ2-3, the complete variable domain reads DVKVTQSSRYLVKRTGEKVFLECVQDMDHENMFWYRQDPGLGLRLIYFSYDVKMKEKGDIPEGYSVSREKKERFSLILESASTNQTSMYLCASSLSAGFTDTQYFGPGTRLTVL.

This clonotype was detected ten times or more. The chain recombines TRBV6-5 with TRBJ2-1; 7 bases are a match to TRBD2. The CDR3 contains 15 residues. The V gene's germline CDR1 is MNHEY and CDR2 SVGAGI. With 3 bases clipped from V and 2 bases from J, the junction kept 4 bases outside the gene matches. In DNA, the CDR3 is TGTGCCAGCAGTTATCGACTAGCTACCTACAATGAGCAGTTCTTC. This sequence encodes CASSYRLATYNEQFF.

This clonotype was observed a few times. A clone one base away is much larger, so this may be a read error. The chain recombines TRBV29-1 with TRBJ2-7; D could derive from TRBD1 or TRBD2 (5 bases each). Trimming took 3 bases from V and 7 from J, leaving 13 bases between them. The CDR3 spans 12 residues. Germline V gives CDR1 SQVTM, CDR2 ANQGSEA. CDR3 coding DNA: TGCAGCGTTGAGAGGGACGGGTATGAGCAGTACTTC. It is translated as CSVERDGYEQYF.

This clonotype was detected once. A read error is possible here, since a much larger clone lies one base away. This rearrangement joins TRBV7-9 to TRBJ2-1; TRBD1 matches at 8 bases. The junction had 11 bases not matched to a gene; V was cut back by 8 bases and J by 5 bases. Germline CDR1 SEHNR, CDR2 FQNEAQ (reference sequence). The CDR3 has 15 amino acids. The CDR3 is CASHPWDRKDNEQFF. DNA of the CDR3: TGTGCCAGCCACCCCTGGGACAGGAAGGACAATGAGCAGTTCTTC.

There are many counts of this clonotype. The CDR3 DNA follows: TGCAGCGTTGAAGATCGTATGGCAGGGCACCACGAGCAGTACTTC. This codes for CSVEDRMAGHHEQYF. J is TRBJ2-7 and V is TRBV29-1; D possibly corresponds to TRBD1 (5 bases). V lost 0 bases to trimming and J lost 5 bases, with 17 bases between them. The CDR3 consists of 15 residues. Germline CDR1 reads SQVTM; CDR2 reads ANQGSEA.

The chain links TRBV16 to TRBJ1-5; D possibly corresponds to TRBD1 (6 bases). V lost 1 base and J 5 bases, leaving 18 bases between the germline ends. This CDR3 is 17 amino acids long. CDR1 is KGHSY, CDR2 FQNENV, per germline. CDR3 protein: CASSQFLAGENHQPQHF. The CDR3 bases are TGTGCCAGCAGCCAATTTTTAGCAGGGGAAAACCATCAGCCCCAGCATTTT.

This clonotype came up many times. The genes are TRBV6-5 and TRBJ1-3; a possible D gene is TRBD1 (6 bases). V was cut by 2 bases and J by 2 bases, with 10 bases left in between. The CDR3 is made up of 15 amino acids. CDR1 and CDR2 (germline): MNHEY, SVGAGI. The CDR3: CASSYGGPTGNTIYF. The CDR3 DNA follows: TGTGCCAGCAGTTACGGGGGGCCTACTGGAAACACCATATATTTT.

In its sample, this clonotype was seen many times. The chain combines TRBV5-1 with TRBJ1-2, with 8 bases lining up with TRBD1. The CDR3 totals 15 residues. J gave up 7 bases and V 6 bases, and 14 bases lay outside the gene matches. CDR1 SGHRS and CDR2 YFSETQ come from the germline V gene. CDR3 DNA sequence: TGCGCCAGCATCGAAGGGACAGGCTCCTCTGGTGGCTACACCTTC. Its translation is CASIEGTGSSGGYTF.